Sequencing of this T cell receptor beta chain was carried out in a study of OX40 agonist ivuxolimab in advanced cancers. Broadly, across the study: Ivuxolimab, which targeted the costimulatory receptor OX40 (CD134), was an agonistic, fully human IgG2 monoclonal antibody. In the dose-escalation cohort, roughly four fifths of patients were male, and the mean age was around 60 years, with a range of about 20 to 90. The paper covers the monotherapy dose-escalation part of the phase I ivuxolimab trial, which included N ≈ 50 patients. Peripheral TCRbeta sequencing aimed to test whether ivuxolimab altered TCR sequence diversity and caused clonal T-cell expansion. Patients were allowed to have had prior anti-PD-1, anti-PD-L1 or anti-CTLA-4 therapy, and 40% of the dose-escalation patients had been treated with checkpoint inhibitors. Intravenous ivuxolimab was administered to patients every 2 weeks at six dose levels: 0.01, 0.1, 0.3, 1.5, 3 and 10 mg/kg. Partial responses occurred in three dose-escalation patients, of whom one had hepatocellular carcinoma and two had cutaneous melanoma. Of the approximately 50 patients in dose escalation, 19 had hepatocellular carcinoma, some 15 had melanoma, 9 had renal cell carcinoma and 9 had head and neck cancer.

To sequence the TCRbeta CDR3 region, genomic DNA was isolated from the sorted cells. The immunoSEQ Assay was used for sequencing of TCRbeta CDR3 regions. Sourced from immuneACCESS, this table was stored by TCRdb with only in-frame sequences that have V and J called. A share of the clones is absent; for the studies checked, an unresolved V gene accounts for under half, and the remainder has no known explanation. The sample profile shows some 120,000 clones; just under 95% of them were found once. The ten top clones hold about 0.81% of the sample. Overall study results and their limits: Antigen specificity was not determined for the clonally expanded peripheral T cells. After ivuxolimab, more expanded clones were found on average in CD8+ T cells than in CD4+ T cells. In the 0.1-3.0 mg/kg groups, partial responders were among the patients with the lowest normalized peripheral clonal expansion, particularly in CD8+ T cells. Low levels of normalized T-cell clonal expansion were also shown by some nonresponding patients. At doses of 0.1 to 3.0 mg/kg, clonal expansion of both CD4+ and CD8+ T cells in blood was seen between baseline and week 6.

Points on this clone: This clone's antigen is unknown. No clone much larger than this one lies a single base away; base qualities are absent.

The trial excluded patients who had a history of autoimmune disease or were on systemic immunosuppression. Peripheral blood for TCR sequencing was collected from all dose cohorts at baseline, on cycle 4 day 1, and on cycle 7 day 1. Samples were obtained from an open-label, multicenter, first-in-human phase I dose-escalation trial of ivuxolimab. Adults with locally advanced or metastatic head and neck squamous cell, hepatocellular, melanoma or renal cell carcinoma were enrolled in the trial. Before TCR sequencing, CD4+ and CD8+ T cells were separately sorted from peripheral blood. Between the V and J ends, shortened by 8 bases and 0 bases respectively, the junction contains 10 bases. There are 14 amino acids in the CDR3, from cysteine to phenylalanine inclusive. The DNA shown is the 42-base CDR3, in frame from base 1. The germline V gene supplies CDR1 SNHLY and CDR2 FYNNEI.

Recombination connected TRBV2 to TRBJ1-4; the D gene cannot be resolved reliably. The sequence came from an adult with an advanced solid tumor such as melanoma, head and neck, liver or kidney cancer. The starting material was CD4+ or CD8+ T cells sorted from blood, obtained in a trial of the OX40 agonist ivuxolimab. The CDR3 sequence is CASREGSTNEKLFF. Read as DNA, the sequence is TGTGCCAGCCGGGAGGGATCAACTAATGAAAAACTGTTTTTT.